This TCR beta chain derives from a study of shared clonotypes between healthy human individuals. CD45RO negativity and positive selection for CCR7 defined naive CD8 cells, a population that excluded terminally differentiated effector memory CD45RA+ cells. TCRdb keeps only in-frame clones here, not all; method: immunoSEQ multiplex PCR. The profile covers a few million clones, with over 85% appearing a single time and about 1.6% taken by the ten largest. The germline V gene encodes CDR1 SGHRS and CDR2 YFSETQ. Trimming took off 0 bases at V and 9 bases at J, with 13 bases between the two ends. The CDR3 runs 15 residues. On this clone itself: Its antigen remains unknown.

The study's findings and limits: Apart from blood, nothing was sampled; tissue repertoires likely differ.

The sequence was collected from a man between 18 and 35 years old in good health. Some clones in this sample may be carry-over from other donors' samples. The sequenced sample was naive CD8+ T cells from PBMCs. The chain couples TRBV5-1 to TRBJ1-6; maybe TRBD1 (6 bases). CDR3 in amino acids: CASSLEGGEGSPLHF. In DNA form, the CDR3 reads TGCGCCAGCAGCTTGGAGGGGGGAGAAGGTTCACCCCTCCACTTT. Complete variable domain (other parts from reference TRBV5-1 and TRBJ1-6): KAGVTQTPRYLIKTRGQQVTLSCSPISGHRSVSWYQQTPGQGLQFLFEYFSETQRNKGNFPGRFSGRQFSNSRSEMNVSTLELGDSALYLCASSLEGGEGSPLHFGNGTRLTVT.